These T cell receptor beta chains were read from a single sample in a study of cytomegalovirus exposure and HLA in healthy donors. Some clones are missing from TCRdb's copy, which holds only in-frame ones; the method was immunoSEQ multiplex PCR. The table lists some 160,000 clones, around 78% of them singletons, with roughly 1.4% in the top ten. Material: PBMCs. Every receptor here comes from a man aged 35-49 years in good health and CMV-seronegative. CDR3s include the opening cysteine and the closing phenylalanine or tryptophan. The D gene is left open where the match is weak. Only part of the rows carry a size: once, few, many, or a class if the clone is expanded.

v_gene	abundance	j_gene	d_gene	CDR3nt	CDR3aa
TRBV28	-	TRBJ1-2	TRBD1	TGTGCCAGCAGCCCAGACCAGGGGGCCTATGGCTACACCTTC	CASSPDQGAYGYTF
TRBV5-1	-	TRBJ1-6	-	TGCGCCAGCAGCTTGGGGTCAGCGGGGCAGGGATCACCCCTCCACTTT	CASSLGSAGQGSPLHF
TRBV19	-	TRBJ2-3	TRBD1	TGTGCCAGTAGGACGCAGGGGGCAGATACGCAGTATTTT	CASRTQGADTQYF
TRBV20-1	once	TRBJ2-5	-	TGCAGTGCTAGTGAGGAGACCCAGTACTTC	CSASEETQYF
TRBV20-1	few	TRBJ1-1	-	TGCAGTGCTTATGGGGCCACTGAAGCTTTCTTT	CSAYGATEAFF
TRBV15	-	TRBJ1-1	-	TGTGCCACCAGCATTAGACTGGCCACTGAAGCTTTCTTT	CATSIRLATEAFF
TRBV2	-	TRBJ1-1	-	TGTGCCAGCATGAGGGAGGCGAACACTGAAGCTTTCTTT	CASMREANTEAFF
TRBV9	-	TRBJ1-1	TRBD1	TGTGCCAGCAGCGTGGGACAGGGAGTGTTGTTCACTGAAGCTTTCTTT	CASSVGQGVLFTEAFF
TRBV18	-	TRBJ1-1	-	TGTGCCAGCTCACCTCCTGGGGAGACTGAAGCTTTCTTT	CASSPPGETEAFF
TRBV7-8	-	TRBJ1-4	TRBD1	TGTGCCAGCAGCTTAGGTGGGGGGACAGGTCGTTTTGAAAAACTGTTTTTT	CASSLGGGTGRFEKLFF
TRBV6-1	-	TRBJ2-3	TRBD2	TGTGCCAGCACAGCGGGAGGGATAACAGATACGCAGTATTTT	CASTAGGITDTQYF
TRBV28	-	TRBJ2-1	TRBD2	TGTGCCAGCAGTGCTCCCGGGACTACCATGGATGAGCAGTTCTTC	CASSAPGTTMDEQFF
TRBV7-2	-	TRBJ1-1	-	TGTGCCAGCAGCAAACAGGAGAACACTGAAGCTTTCTTT	CASSKQENTEAFF
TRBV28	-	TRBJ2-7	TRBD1	TGTGCCAGCATCAGGACAGGGGTGGGCTACGAGCAGTACTTC	CASIRTGVGYEQYF
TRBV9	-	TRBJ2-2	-	TGTGCCAGCACCATAAGTGGGGCTACGAACACCGGGGAGCTGTTTTTT	CASTISGATNTGELFF
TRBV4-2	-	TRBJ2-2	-	TGTGCCAGCAGCCAAGATCCTTCTAGCGAAACGAACACCGGGGAGCTGTTTTTT	CASSQDPSSETNTGELFF
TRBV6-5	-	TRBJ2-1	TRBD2	TGTGCCAGCAGTCGCAGTAGCGGGAGAAATGAGCAGTTCTTC	CASSRSSGRNEQFF
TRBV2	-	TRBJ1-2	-	TGTGCCAGCAGTGAGTCTCAGGGCTATGGCTACACCTTC	CASSESQGYGYTF